This T cell receptor (beta chain) stems from a study of technical replicates of blood from a handful of donors. The repertoire was sequenced with immunoSEQ multiplex PCR; TCRdb's copy has only in-frame clones and lacks some. The sample holds under 85,000 clones, 95% to 98% seen once. Germline V gives CDR1 MGHRA, CDR2 YSYEKL. CDR3 size: 13 residues. Trimming took off 1 base at V and 5 bases at J, with 8 bases between the two ends. The clonotype originates from a human donor in good health. The gene calls are TRBV4-1 and TRBJ1-1, with D possibly being TRBD1 (5 bases). The sequenced material came from T cells isolated from PBMCs. CDR3 amino acids: CASSQGPGTEAFF. In DNA form, the CDR3 reads TGCGCCAGCAGCCAAGGCCCAGGGACTGAAGCTTTCTTT.